Presented here are 24 T cell receptor beta chains from one specimen sequenced in a study of blood T cells in healthy people across ages. Then a second PCR, running roughly 6 to 12 cycles, was carried out with a sample-barcoded 5' primer and a J-beta primer mix. TCRdb fed the 5' RACE reads into MiXCR, producing one record per CDR3 protein. The data show more than 900,000 distinct CDR3 sequences, 25% to 35% seen once. These records were also assigned to another study, of T cells of mothers and their children.

Sequencing was carried out using blood. These receptors were obtained from a middle-aged woman in good health.

The CDR3 is CASRRDRNEKLFF. The CDR3 DNA follows: TGTGCCAGCAGGCGGGACAGGAATGAAAAACTGTTTTTT. The gene calls are TRBV25-1 and TRBJ1-4; 8 nucleotides match TRBD1. This CDR3 contains 13 residues. CDR1 is MGHDK and CDR2 is SYGVNS in the germline V gene. After removal of 6 bases from V and 5 bases from J, the junction contained 2 bases not matched to a gene.

This clonotype was counted once. The V gene is TRBV10-3, the J gene TRBJ2-7; D gene unclear. Trimming took 10 bases from V and 1 from J, leaving 11 bases between them. The germline gives CDR1 ENHRY, CDR2 SYGVKD. The length of the CDR3 is 12 residues. CDR3: CATTSTSYEQYF. In DNA, the CDR3 is TGTGCCACAACCAGTACTTCCTACGAGCAGTACTTC.

Details on this clonotype: One end of the junction is discordant with germline, which a read error may explain. This chain joins TRBV20-1 and TRBJ2-2; D is possibly TRBD2 (5 bases). The germline V gene encodes CDR1 DFQATT and CDR2 SNEGSKA (reference sequence). The CDR3 is 12 residues long. The CDR3: CSGTRGTGERFF. The CDR3, as DNA: TGCAGTGGCACTCGGGGAACCGGGGAGCGGTTTTTT.

This clonotype came up a few times. The chain joins TRBV28 to TRBJ2-1; D possibly matches TRBD1 or TRBD2 (7 bases each). Between the trimmed V and J ends, which lost 2 bases and 6 bases, there was a span of 20 bases. This CDR3 is built from 17 residues. In germline, CDR1 is MDHEN, CDR2 SYDVKM. The CDR3 reads CASSLKAGQNFFNEQFF. The DNA for the CDR3 is TGTGCCAGCAGTTTAAAAGCGGGACAGAACTTTTTCAATGAGCAGTTCTTC. Using reference TRBV28 and TRBJ2-1 for the parts outside the CDR3, the full variable domain is DVKVTQSSRYLVKRTGEKVFLECVQDMDHENMFWYRQDPGLGLRLIYFSYDVKMKEKGDIPEGYSVSREKKERFSLILESASTNQTSMYLCASSLKAGQNFFNEQFFGPGTRLTVL.

This clonotype was counted at least ten times. The chain joins TRBV29-1 to TRBJ1-1, with a possible D match to TRBD1 (5 bases). Germline V gene sequence: CDR1 SQVTM, CDR2 ANQGSEA. The CDR3 is 12 amino acids. V lost 7 bases to trimming and J lost 3 bases, with 12 bases between them. CDR3 sequence reads: CSGGGIYTEAFF. For the CDR3, the DNA is TGCAGCGGGGGGGGGATCTACACTGAAGCTTTCTTT.

On this clonotype itself: A much larger clone sits a single nucleotide away, making a read error possible. This chain uses TRBV29-1 with TRBJ2-7, with 11 bases matching TRBD2. This CDR3 has 13 amino acids. V lost 6 bases, J lost 6 bases, and 7 bases stayed unmatched. Germline V gene data show CDR1 as SQVTM and CDR2 as ANQGSEA. The CDR3 reads CSVLRLAGREQYF. The CDR3 nucleotides are TGCAGCGTCCTAAGACTAGCGGGGCGCGAGCAGTACTTC.

V usage is TRBV29-1 and J usage is TRBJ1-4; 11 nucleotides match TRBD1. The V and J ends lost 6 bases and 3 bases, in that order; junction bases with no gene match: 6. This CDR3 is built from 15 residues. Germline CDR1 reads SQVTM; CDR2 reads ANQGSEA. As DNA, the CDR3 is TGCAGCGTCTCCGGGACAGGGGGTCCTAATGAAAAACTGTTTTTT. Its protein is CSVSGTGGPNEKLFF.

Comments on this clonotype: A read error may account for a junction end that differs from germline. The V call is TRBV2, the J call TRBJ2-7; D gene unclear. The CDR3 length is 15 residues. Germline CDR1 reads SNHLY; CDR2 reads FYNNEI. The CDR3 region is CASSEGKSSPYEQYF. For the CDR3, the DNA is TGTGCCAGCAGTGAAGGGAAATCAAGCCCCTATGAGCAGTACTTC. Drawing the rest from reference TRBV2 and TRBJ2-7, the complete variable domain is EPEVTQTPSHQVTQMGQEVILRCVPISNHLYFYWYRQILGQKVEFLVSFYNNEISEKSEIFDDQFSVERPDGSNFTLKIRSTKLEDSAMYFCASSEGKSSPYEQYFGPGTRLTVT.

This clonotype was counted between two and nine times. In nucleotides, the CDR3 is TGTGCCAGCAGTGATCGACAGGGGCGCCGGGTGAACTATGGCTACACCTTC. This translates into CASSDRQGRRVNYGYTF. The chain carries TRBV27 and TRBJ1-2, with 8 bases lining up with TRBD1. Germline V gene data show CDR1 as MNHEY and CDR2 as SMNVEV (reference sequence). This CDR3 is built from 17 residues. J was trimmed by 2 bases and V by 5 bases; bases with no gene match: 13.

This clonotype was counted only a few times. The V call is TRBV6-2 or TRBV6-3, the J call TRBJ2-5; the match to TRBD2 covers 11 bases. Per the germline V gene, CDR1 is MNHEY and CDR2 is SVGEGT. J gave up 11 bases and V 0 bases, and 5 bases lay outside the gene matches. There are 14 residues in the CDR3. CDR3 sequence (DNA): TGTGCCAGCAGTTACTCCGGGACTAGCGGTGGGCAGTACTTC. Encoded protein: CASSYSGTSGGQYF.

CDR3 bases: TGCGCCAGCAGCCGATCACAGGGTGGCCCCTCTGATGAGCAGTTCTTC. This codes for CASSRSQGGPSDEQFF. V usage is TRBV4-1 and J usage is TRBJ2-1, with a possible D match to TRBD1 (6 bases). The CDR3 loop spans 16 amino acids. Germline V lookup: CDR1 MGHRA, CDR2 YSYEKL. V lost 4 bases to trimming and J lost 8 bases, with 21 bases between them.

As concerns this clonotype: Germline is not matched at one junction end, which may reflect a read error. The chain is built from TRBV4-3 and TRBJ2-3; 7 positions match TRBD2. The CDR3 consists of 16 residues. Germline CDR1 reads LGHNA; CDR2 reads YSLEER. The CDR3 bases are TGCGCCGGCAGCCCGGGGCGAGCGGGGTTCACAGATACGCAGTATTTT. It codes for CAGSPGRAGFTDTQYF.

Comment on this clonotype: Possible read error: a much larger clone is one base away. V gene TRBV7-3 combines with J gene TRBJ2-7, with 7 nucleotides matching TRBD2. Per germline, CDR1 SGHTA and CDR2 FQGTGA. J gave up 7 bases and V 5 bases, and 17 bases lay outside the gene matches. This CDR3 has 16 amino acids. The CDR3 loop reads CASSGITSAAYNEQYF. The DNA for the CDR3 is TGTGCCAGCAGCGGAATCACTAGCGCGGCCTACAATGAGCAGTACTTC. Looking up the rest from reference TRBV7-3 and TRBJ2-7 gives the full variable domain: GAGVSQTPSNKVTEKGKYVELRCDPISGHTALYWYRQSLGQGPEFLIYFQGTGAADDSGLPNDRFFAVRPEGSVSTLKIQRTERGDSAVYLCASSGITSAAYNEQYFGPGTRLTVT.

The rearrangement links TRBV20-1 to TRBJ2-2; possibly TRBD2 for D (6 bases). The CDR3 is 15 residues long. Trimming left V 2 bases short and J 2 bases short, with 12 bases between. CDR1 DFQATT and CDR2 SNEGSKA come from the germline V gene (reference sequence). CDR3 loop: CSARLDGSNTGELFF. The DNA of the CDR3 is TGCAGTGCTAGATTGGACGGGAGTAACACCGGGGAGCTGTTTTTT.

This clonotype was counted only a few times. The chain has TRBV10-3 and TRBJ2-5; D unclear. The CDR3 is made up of 14 amino acids. V was trimmed by 6 bases and J by 5 bases, leaving 16 bases between them. The germline V gene has CDR1 ENHRY and CDR2 SYGVKD. CDR3 sequence: CAIRAGPQSETQYF. DNA for the CDR3: TGTGCCATCAGGGCCGGACCCCAGTCGGAGACCCAGTACTTC.

DNA for the CDR3: TGTGCCAGCTCTCACGTGGGACCCGTCTACAATGAGCAGTACTTC. Translating gives CASSHVGPVYNEQYF. The chain has TRBV18 and TRBJ2-4; perhaps D is TRBD1 or TRBD2 (5 bases each). V lost 6 bases and J lost 13, with 25 bases in between. This CDR3 spans 15 amino acids. Germline V CDR1 and CDR2: KGHSH, LQKENI.

The chain joins TRBV7-9 to TRBJ1-1; D is unresolved. The V and J ends lost 0 bases and 0 bases respectively, with 11 bases between them. The CDR3 is 16 residues long. Germline CDR1 reads SEHNR; CDR2 reads FQNEAQ (reference sequence). In nucleotides, the CDR3 is TGTGCCAGCAGCTTAGCGGGATGGAGCCTGAACACTGAAGCTTTCTTT. This translates into CASSLAGWSLNTEAFF.

This clonotype was counted a few times. This sequence joins TRBV10-3 and TRBJ2-7, with TRBD2 matching over 15 bases. V lost 6 bases, J lost 6 bases, and 12 bases stayed unmatched. This CDR3 comprises 17 residues. Looked up from germline, CDR1 is ENHRY and CDR2 is SYGVKD. This CDR3 is CAIRAGTSGGPLVEQYF. Here the CDR3 DNA reads TGTGCCATCAGGGCCGGGACTAGCGGGGGGCCACTTGTCGAGCAGTACTTC.

This chain connects TRBV7-8 to TRBJ1-3; maybe TRBD1 (5 bases). Between the trimmed V and J ends, which lost 5 bases and 0 bases, there was a span of 11 bases. CDR1 and CDR2 from the germline V gene are SGHVS and FQNEAQ. The CDR3 is made up of 15 amino acids. DNA of the CDR3: TGTGCCAGCAGCATAGGGACGGGCTCTGGAAACACCATATATTTT. It codes for CASSIGTGSGNTIYF.

Only a few counts were recorded for this clonotype. This could be a read error, since a much larger clone is one nucleotide away. The rearrangement uses TRBV9 and TRBJ2-5; D remains unclear. The CDR3 spans 15 residues. Trimming took off 0 bases at V and 5 bases at J, with 14 bases between the two ends. Germline lookup yields CDR1 SGDLS and CDR2 YYNGEE. The CDR3 loop reads CASSVGVARSETQYF. Here the CDR3 DNA reads TGTGCCAGCAGCGTAGGTGTAGCAAGGAGCGAGACCCAGTACTTC.

This clonotype was detected many times. This chain connects TRBV6-2 or TRBV6-3 to TRBJ2-7, with TRBD1 matching over 7 bases. Looked up from germline, CDR1 is MNHEY and CDR2 is SVGEGT. The V gene end was trimmed by 6 bases and the J gene end by 2 bases; junction bases not matched to a gene: 13. The CDR3 runs 16 residues. CDR3 in DNA: TGTGCCAGCAGCCGGACACATTCCGGGACAGCCTACGAGCAGTACTTC. Amino acids: CASSRTHSGTAYEQYF.

The chain couples TRBV7-2 to TRBJ1-2; 7 bases agree with TRBD1. V shed 6 bases and J 11 bases; nucleotides not matched to a gene: 21. Germline V gene lookup returns CDR1 SGHTA and CDR2 FQGNSA. The CDR3 spans 16 residues. The CDR3 coding sequence is TGTGCCAGCAGTCCCCCTAGTTTGGGACAGCGCCCCCCGTACACCTTC. As protein: CASSPPSLGQRPPYTF.

This chain links TRBV4-1 with TRBJ2-5, with 11 bases fitting TRBD2. The closer fit of TRBJ2-7 to the DNA end suggests the J call may be wrong. Germline lookup yields CDR1 MGHRA and CDR2 YSYEKL. The CDR3 is 18 amino acids. The CDR3 coding sequence is TGCGCCAGCAGCCACCAACTAGCGGGAGTTGGCGATGACTACGAGCAGTACTTC. Its translation: CASSHQLAGVGDDYEQYF.

This chain connects TRBV7-3 to TRBJ1-1, with 7 bases lining up with TRBD1. Germline CDR1 reads SGHTA; CDR2 reads FQGTGA. This CDR3 is built from 14 residues. V shed 1 base and J 5 bases; nucleotides not matched to a gene: 4. The CDR3 reads CASSLKGGSTEAFF. Written as DNA, the CDR3 is TGTGCCAGCAGCTTAAAAGGGGGCAGTACTGAAGCTTTCTTT.